This T cell receptor (beta chain) was recovered during a study of T cells in localized non-small cell lung cancer. Broader study findings: Heterogeneity is still possible, as just one tumor region was sequenced.

Produced via immunoSEQ multiplex PCR; TCRdb's table is partial and in-frame only. The table shows fewer than 13,000 clones, with around 79% occurring only once. This clone has more than one count but fewer than ten. The antigen remains undetermined. The CDR3 is made up of 12 amino acids. Germline CDR1 and CDR2: LNHDA and SQIVND (reference sequence). Trimming took off 5 bases at V and 4 bases at J, with 8 bases between the two ends. This TCR derives from an older male donor with stage I lung adenocarcinoma. This rearrangement joins TRBV19 to TRBJ1-2, with D possibly being TRBD1 (5 bases). The specimen comprised peripheral blood, sampled before any cancer treatment. The CDR3 sequence is CASSEQVYGYTF. In DNA form, the CDR3 reads TGTGCCAGTAGTGAACAGGTCTATGGCTACACCTTC.